This TCR beta chain was sequenced for a study of T-cell memory formation after mild COVID-19. This clonotype was seen many times. What it binds is not known. TCRdb used MiXCR to reprocess the 5' RACE reads, holding one entry per CDR3 protein. The repertoire holds 130,000 to 150,000 distinct CDR3 sequences, with approximately 5.7% as singletons. Broader study findings: Contracting clones from day 15 to 85 had balanced CD4/CD8; later expanders favoured CD4+.

The clonotype was recovered from an adult woman who had mild COVID-19 (a few samples of this study predate the infection). Cell type and time point are not known. Sequencing was performed on PBMCs or a T cell subset sorted from them (not recorded which).

The CDR3 DNA reads TGCGCCAGCAGCTTCCGACAGGGAAGCACAGATACGCAGTATTTT. Translating gives CASSFRQGSTDTQYF. The chain has TRBV5-1 and TRBJ2-3, with 7 bases fitting TRBD1. CDR1 is SGHRS, CDR2 YFSETQ, per germline. The CDR3 totals 15 residues. The ends lost 2 bases at V and 0 bases at J; junction bases unmatched: 3.